Sequencing of this TCR beta chain was carried out in a study of CD8 T cells in ankylosing spondylitis. General study findings and limits: Researchers reportedly found disease-linked clones significantly enriched in matched ankylosing spondylitis synovial fluid. Existing reports had already noted some motif variants in reactive arthritis synovial fluid and blood. Fewer than ten highly homologous variants made up a TCR beta motif that seemed to typify ankylosing spondylitis blood.

As to this clonotype: Its matching antigen is unknown.

Using its own MiXCR run on the 5' RACE reads, TCRdb lists one record per CDR3 protein. The data contain 300,000 to 400,000 distinct CDR3 sequences, around 15% of them singletons. V lost 0 bases and J 2 bases, leaving 7 bases between the germline ends. Germline CDR1 ENHRY, CDR2 SYGVKD. The CDR3 contains 14 residues. The chain is built from TRBV10-3 and TRBJ1-2, with D unresolved. Sequencing used blood, either unsorted or a sorted T cell fraction (not recorded which). This clonotype originated in a male donor with ankylosing spondylitis or in good health (not recorded which). The DNA of the CDR3 is TGTGCCATCAGTGAGTCTCGGGGAAACTATGGCTACACCTTC. Residues: CAISESRGNYGYTF.